This T cell receptor (beta chain) originates from a study of blood T cell repertoires in COVID-19. This CDR3 contains 15 residues. Trimming stripped 0 bases from V and 7 bases from J, with 13 bases between. Germline loops: CDR1 MNHEY, CDR2 SVGAGI. In the original workflow: Using reference gene primer amplification, nucleated cell counts were estimated. The protocol was immunoSEQ multiplex PCR, while the TCRdb copy is restricted to in-frame clones and leaves out a portion. V and J calls plus clone size are reproduced from that table; the DNA served to infer D and trimming. The top ten clones hold approximately 9.9% of a sample with 150,000 to 200,000 clones, roughly four fifths of them seen once.

The sequencing sample was made of peripheral blood. The TCR sequence derives from a man in his 60s with active or convalescent COVID-19. The chain couples TRBV6-5 to TRBJ1-5; the D gene is possibly TRBD1 (6 bases). The CDR3 bases are TGTGCCAGCAGTTACTCAGGGGGACATGGGCAGCCCCAGCATTTT. Translation gives CASSYSGGHGQPQHF.